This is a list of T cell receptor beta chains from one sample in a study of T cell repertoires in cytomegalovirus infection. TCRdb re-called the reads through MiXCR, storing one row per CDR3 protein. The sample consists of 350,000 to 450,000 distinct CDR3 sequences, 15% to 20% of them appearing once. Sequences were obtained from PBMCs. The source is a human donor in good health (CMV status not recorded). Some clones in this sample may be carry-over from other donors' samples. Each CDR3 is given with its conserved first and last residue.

CASSLATGPQETQYF	TRBV7-2	TRBJ2-5
CASSLQTSGRVVDTQYF	TRBV7-6	TRBJ2-3
CASSHYAGIWETQYF	TRBV4-1	TRBJ2-5
CASSPTRGTDTQYF	TRBV27	TRBJ2-3
CASSYWAGLGETQYF	TRBV6-5	TRBJ2-5
CASSRDFSYEQYF	TRBV7-2	TRBJ2-7
CASSFNSYNEQFF	TRBV7-2	TRBJ2-1
CASSNDPMDIQYF	TRBV3-1	TRBJ2-4
CASSGGDRSFNEKLFF	TRBV7-8	TRBJ1-4
CAISESGGSGLEQYF	TRBV10-3	TRBJ2-7
CASSLLTGGNTGELFF	TRBV7-8	TRBJ2-2
CASGPGTELYEQYF	TRBV6-1	TRBJ2-7
CASSYTTGTSGTYEQYF	TRBV6-6	TRBJ2-7
CASSPFARGGYTF	TRBV5-5	TRBJ1-2
CASSFAPALNNEQFF	TRBV7-2	TRBJ2-1
CASSLDYTGYTF	TRBV5-4	TRBJ1-2
CASSLDTALETQYF	TRBV7-2	TRBJ2-5
CASGLSRRNEKLFF	TRBV12-5	TRBJ1-4
CASSFGQPNEQFF	TRBV7-6	TRBJ2-1
CSVGTNEQFF	TRBV29-1	TRBJ2-1
CASFGSIISDYGYTF	TRBV6-1	TRBJ1-2
CSARVGSRVGEQYF	TRBV20-1	TRBJ2-7
CASSYQGRTEAFF	TRBV12-3/TRBV12-4	TRBJ1-1
CASSSGTGGYTF	TRBV7-9	TRBJ1-2
CASSISGISNQPQHF	TRBV19	TRBJ1-5
CAISESRDSYEQYF	TRBV10-3	TRBJ2-7
CSAIGTVHGELFF	TRBV20-1	TRBJ2-2
CASSLARISPYNEQFF	TRBV5-6	TRBJ2-1
CASTFRGGYGYTF	TRBV12-3/TRBV12-4	TRBJ1-2
CASSQVGGTDEQFF	TRBV4-2	TRBJ2-1
CASSSQGGGLASIEQYF	TRBV7-6	TRBJ2-7
CASTHGRTQYF	TRBV6-2/TRBV6-3	TRBJ2-3
CASSFTSGEETQYF	TRBV7-6	TRBJ2-5
CSVDQGFDTEAFF	TRBV29-1	TRBJ1-1
CASSLAGSGTGSYEQYF	TRBV7-2	TRBJ2-7
CASSLAGQAKYF	TRBV7-2	TRBJ2-3
CASSLGTSGIDEQFF	TRBV5-4	TRBJ2-1
CASSYADTQYF	TRBV6-2/TRBV6-3	TRBJ2-3
CASSLSGTSYEQYF	TRBV28	TRBJ2-7
CASSYSGREETQYF	TRBV6-5	TRBJ2-5
CASSQEVRGGELFF	TRBV4-3	TRBJ2-2
CASSLLGGSQPQHF	TRBV7-2	TRBJ1-5
CASSPSRFQNTGELFF	TRBV7-2	TRBJ2-2
CASSRYGGGLDTQYF	TRBV28	TRBJ2-3
CASGLGLDEQYF	TRBV19	TRBJ2-7
CASRTDRDTGELFF	TRBV6-1	TRBJ2-2
CASSQDGGSTETQYF	TRBV3-1	TRBJ2-5
CASSQDGGAHSPLHF	TRBV14	TRBJ1-6
CASSEIGGSSYNEQFF	TRBV10-1	TRBJ2-1
CASRDPGFGDTEAFF	TRBV5-1	TRBJ1-1
CASSTRQGLTLYEQYF	TRBV19	TRBJ2-7
CSASPAGGNTGELFF	TRBV20-1	TRBJ2-2
CASHTTAIVGQFF	TRBV12-3/TRBV12-4	TRBJ2-1
CSAPRGSAQGEQYF	TRBV20-1	TRBJ2-7
CASSLPRASDYGYTF	TRBV11-2	TRBJ1-2
CASSRGGRTDTQYF	TRBV19	TRBJ2-3
CASIDGLSHF	TRBV2	TRBJ2-3
CASSSPPKAQYF	TRBV6-1	TRBJ2-3
CASQPGQGVGGYTF	TRBV7-9	TRBJ1-2